The 15 T cell receptor beta chains below come from one sample, sequenced in a study of preoperative IRX-2 immunotherapy in early breast cancer (dated by TCRdb to the late 2010s). The library was built by means of the immunoSEQ multiplex PCR assay. Held by TCRdb, this immuneACCESS table contains in-frame sequences only and omits some clones. Under half of the omission traces to an unresolved V gene where checked; the cause of the rest is unknown. The sample table holds roughly 34,000 clones, of which roughly 91% were seen once. The leading ten clones occupy roughly 1.6% of the sample. The label giving this sample's treatment or condition can be read as: preoperative locoregional IRX-2 cytokine immunotherapy. Sample: tumor tissue, taken after IRX-2 immunotherapy. The origin of the receptors is a human donor with breast cancer.

This chain joins TRBV5-1 and TRBJ1-5; D is possibly TRBD1 (5 bases). The V end was cut by 0 bases, the J end by 3 bases, with 10 bases between. CDR1 is SGHRS and CDR2 is YFSETQ in the germline V gene. CDR3 length: 15 residues. CDR3 residues: CASSLATGTNQPQHF. CDR3 nucleotide sequence: TGCGCCAGCAGCTTGGCCACAGGTACCAATCAGCCCCAGCATTTT.

This clone was observed a handful of times. The junction and the germline gene differ at one end; a read error may be behind it. CDR3 nucleotide sequence: TGCGCCAGCAGCCAATCAACCCGGGCTACTGGAAACACCATATATTTT. This gives the protein CASSQSTRATGNTIYF. The rearrangement joins TRBV23-1 to TRBJ1-3; no clear D. TRBV23-1 is filed as an ORF, its function uncertain. The CDR3 consists of 16 residues.

The chain uses TRBV5-1 and TRBJ1-2; 10 bases line up with TRBD1. The CDR3 consists of 16 residues. Per germline, CDR1 SGHRS and CDR2 YFSETQ. V lost 5 bases, J lost 4 bases, and 11 bases stayed unmatched. CDR3 in amino acids: CASSSGQGSSIYGYTF. The CDR3 DNA is TGCGCCAGCAGTTCGGGACAGGGGAGTTCAATCTATGGCTACACCTTC.

This sequence joins TRBV6-8 and TRBJ2-7; 8 bases line up with TRBD1. The CDR3 loop spans 15 amino acids. V lost 6 bases to trimming and J lost 2 bases; unmatched junction nucleotides: 9. Germline CDR1 MNHGY, CDR2 SAAAGT. DNA of the CDR3: TGTGCCAGCAGCCGAACCGCGGACAGGGCCTACGAGCAGTACGTC. It is translated as CASSRTADRAYEQYV.

V gene TRBV11-3 combines with J gene TRBJ2-2; 9 nucleotides agree with TRBD1. From germline, CDR1 is SGHNT and CDR2 YENEEA. V lost 2 bases to trimming and J lost 5 bases; unmatched junction nucleotides: 6. The CDR3 is made up of 16 amino acids. CDR3 protein: CASSLMGQGTTGELFF. Here the CDR3 DNA reads TGTGCCAGCAGCTTAATGGGACAGGGTACTACCGGGGAGCTGTTTTTT.

This chain joins TRBV11-3 and TRBJ2-1; TRBD2 aligns across 7 bases. Trimming at V came to 5 bases and at J to 6 bases, leaving 7 bases not matched to a gene. Germline CDR1 and CDR2: SGHNT and YENEEA. The CDR3 is 14 residues long. The CDR3 DNA is TGTGCCAGCAGCCCTAGGACTAGTCCCAATGAGCAGTTCTTC. Its translation: CASSPRTSPNEQFF.

The chain employs TRBV18 and TRBJ2-2, with a possible D match to TRBD1 (6 bases). The CDR3 consists of 17 residues. Germline V lookup: CDR1 KGHSH, CDR2 LQKENI. V lost 4 bases, J lost 0 bases, and 15 bases lay in between. CDR3 sequence: CASSLRDISPNTGELFF. As DNA, the CDR3 is TGTGCCAGCTCACTCCGGGACATCAGTCCGAACACCGGGGAGCTGTTTTTT.

This clone was picked up one time. The V call is TRBV30, the J call TRBJ1-3, with 8 bases matching TRBD1. The J segment lost 4 bases and the V segment lost 1 base, leaving 3 bases of the junction unmatched. Germline loops: CDR1 GTSNPN, CDR2 SVGIG (reference sequence). The CDR3 consists of 14 residues. The CDR3 DNA is TGTGCCTGGAGTGCGACAGGGGCGGGAAACACCATATATTTT. Protein: CAWSATGAGNTIYF.

J is TRBJ2-1 and V is TRBV6-8, with D possibly being TRBD1 (6 bases). With 6 bases removed from V and 7 bases from J, the gap between germline ends came to 16 bases. This CDR3 is built from 14 residues. Germline CDR1 MNHGY, CDR2 SAAAGT. DNA of the CDR3: TGTGCCAGCAGGAGGGCAGGGGACGGGAATGAGCAGTTCTTC. This translates into CASRRAGDGNEQFF.

CDR3 protein: CASSGDRNTIYF. CDR3 DNA: TGTGCCAGCTCAGGGGACCGAAACACCATATATTTT. The gene calls are TRBV18 and TRBJ1-3; a possible D gene is TRBD1 (5 bases). Germline CDR1 KGHSH, CDR2 LQKENI. V dropped 5 bases and J dropped 5 bases, with 7 bases sitting between them. This CDR3 is 12 amino acids long.

Remarks on this clone: One end of the junction does not line up with germline, which may come from a read error. This chain uses TRBV7-7 with TRBJ2-2, with 11 bases aligning to TRBD2. The CDR3 extends over 16 amino acids. The germline V gene has CDR1 SSHAT and CDR2 FNYEAQ (reference sequence). The CDR3 DNA reads TGTGCTAGCAGCTTTAGCGGGAGGGCCAACACCGGGGAGCTGTTTTTT. Translation: CASSFSGRANTGELFF.

The rearrangement uses TRBV5-1 and TRBJ2-2, with TRBD1 as a possible D gene (6 bases). The CDR3 covers 14 residues. V was trimmed by 3 bases and J by 5 bases, leaving 11 bases between them. The germline V gene has CDR1 SGHRS and CDR2 YFSETQ. The chain's CDR3 is CASSWGQNTGELFF. In DNA form, the CDR3 reads TGCGCCAGCAGCTGGGGACAAAATACCGGGGAGCTGTTTTTT.

The CDR3: CASRVVDRTGELFF. The CDR3 coding sequence is TGCGCCAGCAGAGTAGTTGATCGCACCGGGGAGCTGTTTTTT. V usage is TRBV10-2 and J usage is TRBJ2-2, with D unclear. CDR1 and CDR2 from the germline V gene are WSHSY and SAAADI. Trimming cost V 6 bases and J 4 bases, with 12 bases left between them. The CDR3 sequence is 14 residues long.

The J gene is TRBJ1-1, the V gene TRBV6-8, with a tentative D call TRBD1 (5 bases). The V end lost 6 bases, the J end lost 8 bases, and 16 bases lay between the germline ends. The CDR3 loop spans 13 amino acids. CDR1 and CDR2 from the germline V gene are MNHGY and SAAAGT. The CDR3 sequence is CASRPTWGTEAFF. For the CDR3, the DNA is TGTGCCAGCAGACCCACCTGGGGCACAGAAGCTTTCTTT.

The chain is built from TRBV18 and TRBJ1-3; 7 bases match TRBD1. The ends lost 3 bases at V and 0 bases at J; junction bases unmatched: 23. Germline lookup yields CDR1 KGHSH and CDR2 LQKENI. The CDR3 loop spans 22 amino acids. The CDR3 protein is CASSPLPMTGKKSARSGNTIYF. The CDR3 DNA is TGTGCCAGCTCACCTCTACCAATGACAGGGAAAAAAAGTGCTCGCTCTGGAAACACCATATATTTT.